This T cell receptor beta chain was recorded in a study of tissue T cells after allogeneic stem cell transplantation. Study as a whole: Enrolled prospectively were adult allogeneic hematopoietic cell transplant recipients whose graft-versus-host disease was steroid-refractory.

Study-wide points: Only a limited share of tissue TCRs appeared in blood or spleen. Limitations included a small, clinically heterogeneous cohort and limited sampling depth.

Sequencing of TCRbeta CDR3 at survey depth gave sequences and template counts. Produced via immunoSEQ multiplex PCR; TCRdb's table is partial and in-frame only. The sample has about 40,000 clones, 80% to 95% seen once; the top ten hold over 3%. Of note for this clone: Antigen: not known.

There are 15 residues in the CDR3. Germline CDR1 reads SGHRS; CDR2 reads YFSETQ. The ends were cut back, 1 base at V and 4 bases at J, with 13 bases in the middle. The chain recombines TRBV5-1 with TRBJ2-3; D is uncertain. The specimen comprised blood, sampled before transplantation. The clonotype originates from a woman aged 40-69 years who later had graft-versus-host disease after an allogeneic stem cell transplant. The DNA for the CDR3 is TGCGCCAGCAGCTTGACTGGGCCCTGGGCAGATACGCAGTATTTT. Amino acids: CASSLTGPWADTQYF.